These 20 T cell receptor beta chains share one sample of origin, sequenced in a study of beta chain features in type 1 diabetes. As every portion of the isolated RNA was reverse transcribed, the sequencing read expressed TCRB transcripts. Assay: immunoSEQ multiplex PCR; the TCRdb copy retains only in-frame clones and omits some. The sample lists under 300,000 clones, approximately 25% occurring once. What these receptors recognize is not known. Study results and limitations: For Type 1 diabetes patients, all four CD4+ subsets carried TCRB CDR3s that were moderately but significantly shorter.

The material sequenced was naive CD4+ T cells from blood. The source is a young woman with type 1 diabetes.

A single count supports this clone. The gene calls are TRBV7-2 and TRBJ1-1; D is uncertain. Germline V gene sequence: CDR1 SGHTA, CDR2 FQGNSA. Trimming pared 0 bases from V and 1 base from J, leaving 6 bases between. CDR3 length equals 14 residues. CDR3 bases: TGTGCCAGCAGCTTAGCCAGAACGAACACTGAAGCTTTCTTT. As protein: CASSLARTNTEAFF. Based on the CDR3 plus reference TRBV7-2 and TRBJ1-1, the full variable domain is GAGVSQSPSNKVTEKGKDVELRCDPISGHTALYWYRQSLGQGLEFLIYFQGNSAPDKSGLPSDRFSAERTGGSVSTLTIQRTQQEDSAVYLCASSLARTNTEAFFGQGTRLTVV.

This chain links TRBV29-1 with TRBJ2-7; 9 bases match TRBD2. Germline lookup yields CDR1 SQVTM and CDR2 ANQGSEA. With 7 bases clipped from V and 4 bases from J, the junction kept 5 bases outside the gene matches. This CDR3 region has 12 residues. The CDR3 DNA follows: TGCAGCGCCGGGACTAGCTCTTACGAGCAGTACTTC. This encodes CSAGTSSYEQYF.

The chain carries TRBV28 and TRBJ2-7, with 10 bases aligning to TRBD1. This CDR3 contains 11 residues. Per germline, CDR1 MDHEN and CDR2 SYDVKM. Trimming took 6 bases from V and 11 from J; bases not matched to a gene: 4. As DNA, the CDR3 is TGTGCCAGCAGGAAAGGGACAGGGGAGTACTTC. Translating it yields CASRKGTGEYF.

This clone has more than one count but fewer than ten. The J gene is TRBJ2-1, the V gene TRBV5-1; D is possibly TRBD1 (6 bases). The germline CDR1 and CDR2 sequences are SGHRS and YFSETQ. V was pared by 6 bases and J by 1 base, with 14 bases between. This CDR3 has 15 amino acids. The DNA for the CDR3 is TGCGCCAGCACCCCATCACAGGGATCCTACAATGAGCAGTTCTTC. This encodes CASTPSQGSYNEQFF.

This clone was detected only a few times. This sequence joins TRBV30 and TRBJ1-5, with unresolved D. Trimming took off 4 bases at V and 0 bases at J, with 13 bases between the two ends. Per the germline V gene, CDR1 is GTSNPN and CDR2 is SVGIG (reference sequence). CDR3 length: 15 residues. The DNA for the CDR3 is TGTGCCTGGACAGAGGGAGGGAATAGCAATCAGCCCCAGCATTTT. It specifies CAWTEGGNSNQPQHF.

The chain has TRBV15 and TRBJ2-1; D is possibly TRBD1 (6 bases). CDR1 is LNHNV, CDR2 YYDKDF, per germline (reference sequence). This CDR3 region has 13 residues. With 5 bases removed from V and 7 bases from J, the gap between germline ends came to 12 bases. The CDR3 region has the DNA TGTGCCACCAGCGCCCGACAGGATAATGAGCAGTTCTTC. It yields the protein CATSARQDNEQFF. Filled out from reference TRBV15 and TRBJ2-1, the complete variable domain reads DAMVIQNPRYQVTQFGKPVTLSCSQTLNHNVMYWYQQKSSQAPKLLFHYYDKDFNNEADTPDNFQSRRPNTSFCFLDIRSPGLGDTAMYLCATSARQDNEQFFGPGTRLTVL.

The CDR3 loop is CASSSERGTDTQYF. The CDR3 DNA reads as TGTGCCAGCAGCAGTGAGCGTGGCACAGATACGCAGTATTTT. V is TRBV2 and J is TRBJ2-3, with D unresolved. This CDR3 is built from 14 residues. V lost 6 bases and J 1 base, leaving 11 bases between the germline ends. The germline V gene has CDR1 SNHLY and CDR2 FYNNEI.

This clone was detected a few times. CDR3: CASSPLIQGSNTGELFF. Here the CDR3 DNA reads TGCGCCAGCAGCCCACTCATACAGGGTTCGAACACCGGGGAGCTGTTTTTT. The V gene is TRBV4-1, the J gene TRBJ2-2, with D possibly matching TRBD1 (6 bases). V dropped 4 bases and J dropped 0 bases, with 15 bases sitting between them. This CDR3 is 17 amino acids long. Germline assignment: CDR1 MGHRA and CDR2 YSYEKL.

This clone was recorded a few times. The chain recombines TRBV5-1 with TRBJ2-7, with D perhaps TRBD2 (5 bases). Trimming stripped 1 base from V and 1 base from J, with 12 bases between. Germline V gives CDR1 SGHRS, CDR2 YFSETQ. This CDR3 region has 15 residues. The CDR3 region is CASSLLGGPSYEQYF. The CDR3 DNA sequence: TGCGCCAGCAGCTTGTTAGGAGGTCCTTCCTACGAGCAGTACTTC.

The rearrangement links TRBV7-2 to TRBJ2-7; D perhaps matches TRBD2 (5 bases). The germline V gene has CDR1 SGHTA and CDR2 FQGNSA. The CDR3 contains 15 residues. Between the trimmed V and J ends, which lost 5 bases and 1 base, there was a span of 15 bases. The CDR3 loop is CASSRQGSGSYEQYF. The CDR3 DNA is TGTGCCAGCAGCCGCCAAGGAAGCGGATCCTACGAGCAGTACTTC.

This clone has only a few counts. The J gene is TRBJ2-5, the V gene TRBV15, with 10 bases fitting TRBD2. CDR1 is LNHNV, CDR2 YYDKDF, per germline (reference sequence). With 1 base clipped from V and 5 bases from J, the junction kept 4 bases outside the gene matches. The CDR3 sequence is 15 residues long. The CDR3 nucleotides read TGTGCCACCAGCAGAGGGACTAGCGGACCGGAGACCCAGTACTTC. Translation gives CATSRGTSGPETQYF.

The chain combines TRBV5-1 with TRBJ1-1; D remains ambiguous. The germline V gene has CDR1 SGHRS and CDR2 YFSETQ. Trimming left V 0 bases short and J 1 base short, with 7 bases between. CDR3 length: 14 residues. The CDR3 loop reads CASSLDGPNTEAFF. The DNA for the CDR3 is TGCGCCAGCAGCTTGGACGGTCCGAACACTGAAGCTTTCTTT.

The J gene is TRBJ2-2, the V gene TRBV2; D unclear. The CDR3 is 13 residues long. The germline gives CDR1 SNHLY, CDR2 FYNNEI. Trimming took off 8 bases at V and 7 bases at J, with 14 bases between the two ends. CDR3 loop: CASLPRAHGELFF. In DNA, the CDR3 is TGTGCCAGCCTGCCGCGAGCCCACGGGGAGCTGTTTTTT.

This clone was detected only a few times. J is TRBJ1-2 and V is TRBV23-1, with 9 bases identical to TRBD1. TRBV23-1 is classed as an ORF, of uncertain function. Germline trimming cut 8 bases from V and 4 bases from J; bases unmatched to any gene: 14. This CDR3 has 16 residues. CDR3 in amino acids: CASRHGTGREIYGYTF. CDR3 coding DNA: TGCGCCAGCCGACACGGGACAGGGAGAGAGATCTATGGCTACACCTTC.

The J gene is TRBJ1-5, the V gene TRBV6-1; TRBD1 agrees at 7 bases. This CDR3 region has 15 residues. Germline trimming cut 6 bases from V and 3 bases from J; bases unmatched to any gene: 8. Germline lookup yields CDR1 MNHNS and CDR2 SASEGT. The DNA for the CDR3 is TGTGCCAGCAGGGTTCAGGGGGGCCTCAATCAGCCCCAGCATTTT. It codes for CASRVQGGLNQPQHF.

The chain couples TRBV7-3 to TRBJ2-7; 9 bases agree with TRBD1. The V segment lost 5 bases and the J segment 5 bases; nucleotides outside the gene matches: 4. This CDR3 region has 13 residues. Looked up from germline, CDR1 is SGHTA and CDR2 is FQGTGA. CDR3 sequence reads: CASSLQGADEQYF. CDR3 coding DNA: TGTGCCAGCAGCCTACAGGGGGCTGACGAGCAGTACTTC.

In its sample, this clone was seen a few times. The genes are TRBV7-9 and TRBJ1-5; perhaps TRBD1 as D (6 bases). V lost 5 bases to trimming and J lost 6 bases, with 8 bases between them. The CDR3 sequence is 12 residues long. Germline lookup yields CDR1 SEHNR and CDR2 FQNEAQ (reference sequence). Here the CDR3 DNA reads TGTGCCAGCAGCAACAGGGCTCAGCCCCAGCATTTT. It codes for CASSNRAQPQHF.

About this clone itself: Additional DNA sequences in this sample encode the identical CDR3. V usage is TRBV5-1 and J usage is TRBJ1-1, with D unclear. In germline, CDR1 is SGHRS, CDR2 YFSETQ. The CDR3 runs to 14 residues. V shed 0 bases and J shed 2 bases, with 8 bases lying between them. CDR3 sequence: CASSLVPGNTEAFF. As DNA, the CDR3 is TGCGCCAGCAGCTTGGTTCCAGGCAACACTGAAGCTTTCTTT.

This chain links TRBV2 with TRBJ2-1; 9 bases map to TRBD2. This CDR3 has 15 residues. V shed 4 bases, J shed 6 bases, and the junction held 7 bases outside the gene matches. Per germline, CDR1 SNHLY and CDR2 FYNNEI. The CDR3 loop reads CASSGVAGEGNEQFF. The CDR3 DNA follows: TGTGCCAGCAGTGGGGTAGCGGGAGAAGGCAATGAGCAGTTCTTC.

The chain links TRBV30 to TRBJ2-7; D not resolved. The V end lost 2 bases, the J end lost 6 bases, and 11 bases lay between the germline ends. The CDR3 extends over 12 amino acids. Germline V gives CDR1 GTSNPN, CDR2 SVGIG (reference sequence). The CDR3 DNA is TGTGCCTGGAGTCTCTTCCCCAGCGAGCAGTACTTC. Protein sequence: CAWSLFPSEQYF.